This TCR beta chain comes out of a study of shared clonotypes between healthy human individuals. Germline V gene sequence: CDR1 SGHRS, CDR2 YFSETQ. There are 14 residues in the CDR3. The V end was cut by 3 bases, the J end by 2 bases, with 12 bases between. TCRdb's table, derived via immunoSEQ multiplex PCR, lists solely in-frame clones and lacks some. The sample carries approximately 2.5 million clones, more than 85% recorded once. The receptor was isolated from a man younger than 35 in good health. Some clones in this sample may be carry-over from other donors' samples. The J gene is TRBJ2-7, the V gene TRBV5-1; D might be TRBD2 (5 bases). The sample was naive CD4+ T cells from PBMCs. Subset noted: CD45RA+ positively selected. The CDR3 coding sequence is TGCGCCAGCAGCTCCTGGACTGAGGCCTACGAGCAGTACTTC. Translated: CASSSWTEAYEQYF.